Only a few counts were recorded for the clone carrying this TCR beta chain. Germline V gene sequence: CDR1 SEHNR, CDR2 FQNEAQ (reference sequence). The CDR3 has 11 amino acids. V lost 3 bases, J lost 4 bases, and 3 bases lay in between. The protocol was immunoSEQ multiplex PCR, while the TCRdb copy is restricted to in-frame clones and leaves out a portion. This sample has around 99,000 clones; around 88% occur once, and the top ten carry 4% to 6%. This entry belongs to a study of radiotherapy plus CTLA-4 blockade in lung cancer. This sample comprised peripheral blood, obtained from a patient treated with radiotherapy plus ipilimumab. This TCR derives from a human donor with non-small cell lung cancer that progressed on radiotherapy plus ipilimumab. V usage is TRBV7-9 and J usage is TRBJ2-5, with D uncertain. The CDR3 nucleotides read TGTGCCAGCAGCTTGATAGAGACCCAGTACTTC. Its protein product is CASSLIETQYF.